The entry below gives a single T cell receptor (beta chain) sequence along with its context. What it binds is not known. The assay was immunoSEQ multiplex PCR, and TCRdb's table has in-frame clones only and misses some. The sample records 10,000 to 15,000 clones, approximately 91% being singletons. V dropped 0 bases and J dropped 2; count of bases not matched to a gene: 6. The CDR3 loop spans 17 amino acids. In germline, CDR1 is SGHRS, CDR2 YFSETQ. The data belong to a study of PD-1 blockade in classical Hodgkin lymphoma. Study-level findings and limits: Among the patients, those starting nivolumab under 1 year after ASCT were excluded.

All patients experienced relapse after autologous stem cell transplantation, and brentuximab vedotin exposure was variable. Sequencing was performed on peripheral blood mononuclear cells (PBMCs), taken at baseline. The chain joins TRBV5-1 to TRBJ2-7, with TRBD2 matching 12 bases. The receptor was isolated from a human donor with classical Hodgkin lymphoma. The CDR3 sequence is CASSLEASGGVAYEQYF. DNA of the CDR3: TGCGCCAGCAGCTTGGAGGCTAGCGGGGGGGTGGCCTACGAGCAGTACTTC.